The TCR beta chain described here comes from a study of cytomegalovirus exposure and HLA in healthy donors. The repertoire was sequenced with immunoSEQ multiplex PCR; TCRdb's copy has only in-frame clones and lacks some. The sample holds 100,000 to 150,000 clones, around 90% seen once. Trimming cost V 6 bases and J 7 bases, with 24 bases left between them. The CDR3 loop spans 16 amino acids. CDR1 is KGHSH and CDR2 is LQKENI in the germline V gene. This chain joins TRBV18 and TRBJ1-2; D gene ambiguous. Sequenced: PBMCs. The receptor comes from a woman between 18 and 29 years old in good health and CMV-seronegative. The CDR3 loop is CASSPKLTDRFGGYTF. As DNA, the CDR3 is TGTGCCAGCTCCCCCAAGTTGACTGACCGCTTCGGTGGCTACACCTTC.